These T cell receptor beta chains were read from a single sample in a study of blood T cells in healthy people across ages. TCRdb ran MiXCR on the 5' RACE reads and lists one entry per CDR3 protein. The table includes 550,000 to 750,000 distinct CDR3 sequences, more than 20% detected once. The sample comprised blood. The source is a man aged 65 to 85 in good health. Both conserved end residues are part of each CDR3. Each record gives: D gene, clone size, J gene, V gene, CDR3 protein, CDR3 DNA. A D gene is named only where the DNA matches it firmly. The size field is filled for only some rows; it gives once, few, many or a size class.

- - TRBJ2-7 TRBV12-3/TRBV12-4 CASSDTHSGLNYEQYF TGTGCCAGCAGTGACACTCACAGCGGGTTAAACTACGAGCAGTACTTC
TRBD1 few TRBJ2-7 TRBV5-1 CASQRQGSYEQYF TGCGCCAGCCAACGACAGGGCTCCTACGAGCAGTACTTC
- few TRBJ2-1 TRBV29-1 CSVVGGKSSYNEQFF TGCAGCGTTGTGGGCGGGAAGAGCTCCTACAATGAGCAGTTCTTC
TRBD2 few TRBJ2-2 TRBV3-1 CASSLVPGLAANTGELFF TGTGCCAGCAGCCTCGTTCCGGGACTAGCTGCTAACACCGGGGAGCTGTTTTTT
- - TRBJ2-7 TRBV12-5 CASALSGAPYEQYF TGTGCTAGTGCTTTGTCAGGGGCTCCCTACGAGCAGTACTTC
TRBD1 few TRBJ1-2 TRBV6-6 CASTSSGGVGYGYTF TGTGCCAGCACCTCTTCAGGGGGAGTTGGCTATGGCTACACCTTC
TRBD2 many TRBJ2-5 TRBV29-1 CSVDGLAGDPETQYF TGCAGCGTTGATGGACTAGCGGGGGATCCAGAGACCCAGTACTTC
- - TRBJ2-3 TRBV7-2 CASSIRLVLSTDTQYF TGTGCCAGCAGCATCCGACTCGTACTAAGCACAGATACGCAGTATTTT
- few TRBJ1-2 TRBV6-5 CASSLGGALYGYTF TGTGCCAGCAGCCTTGGCGGGGCACTCTATGGCTACACCTTC
TRBD1 few TRBJ2-7 TRBV6-2/TRBV6-3 CASSYFRPGQGDEQYF TGTGCCAGCAGTTACTTTAGACCGGGACAGGGGGACGAGCAGTACTTC